Below are 10 T cell receptor beta chains sequenced from a single sample in a study of regulatory T cells in long-lasting Graves disease (dated by TCRdb to the early 2020s). The time point label on this specimen signifies: newly diagnosed GD, antithyroid drugs for less than 3 months. For both TCR sequencing and RNA sequencing, RNA was extracted from PBMCs in TRIzol. The method behind the library was multiplex PCR. The listed sequencing device is Illumina HiSeq 4000. CDR3 regions were amplified by Arm-PCR with iRepertoire HTBI primers to construct TCR beta libraries. The raw public data were reprocessed by TCRdb itself: fastp quality trimming at Q25, MiXCR clonotype calling, in-frame beta chains only. Records with the same CDR3 protein are collapsed into one entry carrying the most frequent genes and DNA. This sample holds about 370,000 distinct CDR3 sequences; around 15% were observed only once. The ten top clones hold around a fifth of the sample.

Sequencing used peripheral blood mononuclear cells (PBMCs), obtained at new diagnosis, from a patient treated with antithyroid drugs. Receptor source: a female donor with Graves disease.

In its sample, this clonotype was seen a few times. V is TRBV6-1 and J is TRBJ1-5; D gene ambiguous. V was pared by 10 bases and J by 1 base, with 23 bases between. Germline CDR1 reads MNHNS; CDR2 reads SASEGT. This CDR3 contains 17 residues. This CDR3 is CATQRERVTRSNQPQHF. The CDR3 DNA is TGTGCCACACAGAGAGAGAGGGTAACCAGGAGCAATCAGCCCCAGCATTTT.

This clonotype was observed at least ten times. The gene calls are TRBV6-2 or TRBV6-3 and TRBJ1-1; D gene ambiguous. The V gene lost 9 bases and the J gene lost 0 bases, with 14 bases spanning the gap. The CDR3 is 14 residues long. Germline V gene lookup returns CDR1 MNHEY and CDR2 SVGEGT. CDR3 nucleotides: TGTGCCAGTACAAGAGGGTCGGTGAACACTGAAGCTTTCTTT. It is translated as CASTRGSVNTEAFF.

J is TRBJ2-1 and V is TRBV5-1; 8 nucleotides line up with TRBD1. The ends lost 4 bases at V and 7 bases at J; junction bases unmatched: 13. This CDR3 comprises 16 residues. CDR1 SGHRS and CDR2 YFSETQ come from the germline V gene. CDR3 region: CASSQNPGGFRNEQFF. For the CDR3, the DNA is TGCGCCAGCAGCCAAAACCCAGGGGGCTTCAGGAATGAGCAGTTCTTC.

This clonotype has more than one count but fewer than ten. This sequence joins TRBV2 and TRBJ1-2; D is undetermined. The CDR3 loop spans 15 amino acids. The V end lost 2 bases, the J end lost 8 bases, and 18 bases lay between the germline ends. Per the germline V gene, CDR1 is SNHLY and CDR2 is FYNNEI. The CDR3 region is CASSERPVEFRGYTF. CDR3 coding DNA: TGTGCCAGCAGTGAAAGGCCAGTAGAGTTTAGGGGCTACACCTTC.

The table lists this clonotype with many counts. The V and J genes are TRBV7-9 and TRBJ2-5, with D uncertain. The ends were cut back, 5 bases at V and 7 bases at J, with 8 bases in the middle. CDR3 length: 11 residues. Germline V gives CDR1 SEHNR, CDR2 FQNEAQ (reference sequence). CDR3 protein: CASSEIMTQYF. As DNA, the CDR3 is TGTGCCAGCAGCGAGATTATGACCCAGTACTTC.

This clonotype was detected many times. The V and J genes are TRBV19 and TRBJ2-3; D is undetermined. Germline assignment: CDR1 LNHDA and CDR2 SQIVND (reference sequence). Trimming shortened V by 8 bases and J by 2 bases, and 14 bases separated the two germline ends. The CDR3 extends over 14 amino acids. The CDR3 DNA follows: TGTGCCAGTGCCCCGGTCGTCTCCACAGATACGCAGTATTTT. Translating it yields CASAPVVSTDTQYF.

The J gene is TRBJ2-2, the V gene TRBV11-2, with 10 bases matching TRBD1. The ends lost 5 bases at V and 2 bases at J; junction bases unmatched: 2. The CDR3 runs 15 residues. CDR1 is SGHAT, CDR2 FQNNGV, per germline. The CDR3 reads CASSGTGENTGELFF. For the CDR3, the DNA is TGTGCCAGCAGCGGGACAGGGGAAAACACCGGGGAGCTGTTTTTT.

This clonotype was counted ten times or more. CDR3 bases: TGCAGTGCTAGAAAACCTAGCGGCCAAGAGACCCAGTACTTC. Protein sequence: CSARKPSGQETQYF. The chain recombines TRBV20-1 with TRBJ2-5, with 7 bases aligning to TRBD2. V was clipped by 2 bases and J by 1 base; unmatched bases: 4. CDR3 length equals 14 residues. CDR1 is DFQATT and CDR2 is SNEGSKA in the germline V gene (reference sequence).

The V call is TRBV11-1, the J call TRBJ1-6, with D hard to call. Looked up from germline, CDR1 is SGHAT and CDR2 is FQDESV (reference sequence). Trimming pared 1 base from V and 7 bases from J, leaving 5 bases between. The CDR3 has 13 residues. CDR3 residues: CASSLERNSPLHF. The CDR3 DNA reads TGTGCCAGCAGCTTAGAGCGCAATTCACCCCTCCACTTT.

This clonotype was seen ten or more times. The CDR3 region has the DNA TGTGCCAGCAGTTGGGGAGGGGGCGGCTTCTCTGGGGCCAACGTCCTGACTTTC. This translates into CASSWGGGGFSGANVLTF. The chain has TRBV27 and TRBJ2-6, with D perhaps TRBD1 or TRBD2 (7 bases each). Germline V lookup: CDR1 MNHEY, CDR2 SMNVEV (reference sequence). This CDR3 comprises 18 residues. The V and J ends lost 4 bases and 0 bases respectively, with 16 bases between them.